The present TCR beta chain was sequenced within a study of T cells of healthy individuals. This clonotype appeared many times. Each CDR3 protein is one row after TCRdb ran MiXCR on the 5' RACE reads. The sample lists more than 85,000 distinct CDR3 sequences, 17% occurring once. This receptor was identified in a human donor in good health.

DNA for the CDR3: TGCGCCAGCAGCGGAACGGACACGTTGTACGAGCAGTACTTC. Its protein is CASSGTDTLYEQYF. The chain uses TRBV5-1 and TRBJ2-7; possibly TRBD1 for D (5 bases). Germline V gene sequence: CDR1 SGHRS, CDR2 YFSETQ. This CDR3 has 14 amino acids. V lost 4 bases to trimming and J lost 4 bases, with 15 bases between them.